The 28 T cell receptor beta chains below come from one sample, sequenced in a study of blood T cell repertoires in COVID-19. Profiled with immunoSEQ multiplex PCR; TCRdb holds only in-frame clones, not every one. The data show about 89,000 clones, about three quarters seen once. The sequencing sample was made of peripheral blood. Receptors originate from a woman over 75 with acute or convalescent COVID-19.

The V gene is TRBV5-1, the J gene TRBJ2-5; 8 bases line up with TRBD2. The CDR3 has 15 amino acids. The V and J ends lost 1 base and 2 bases, in that order; junction bases with no gene match: 4. Germline values: CDR1 SGHRS, CDR2 YFSETQ. The DNA for the CDR3 is TGCGCCAGCAGCTTGAGTAGCGGGAAACAAGAGACCCAGTACTTC. Its protein product is CASSLSSGKQETQYF.

The chain is built from TRBV5-6 and TRBJ2-1; D remains unclear. This CDR3 has 14 amino acids. In germline, CDR1 is SGHDT, CDR2 YYEEEE. Trimming took off 1 base at V and 3 bases at J, with 8 bases between the two ends. The CDR3 nucleotides read TGTGCCAGCAGCTTGCAACAAGTCTACAATGAGCAGTTCTTC. Protein product: CASSLQQVYNEQFF.

This clone is a singleton in its sample. The chain combines TRBV5-1 with TRBJ2-6; D is uncertain. Germline V lookup: CDR1 SGHRS, CDR2 YFSETQ. The germline V and J ends were trimmed by 1 base and 1 base, with 12 bases remaining between them. CDR3 size: 17 residues. The DNA of the CDR3 is TGCGCCAGCAGCTTGCAGGAAATTGTATCTGGGGCCAACGTCCTGACTTTC. It is translated as CASSLQEIVSGANVLTF. Complete variable domain (other parts from reference TRBV5-1 and TRBJ2-6): KAGVTQTPRYLIKTRGQQVTLSCSPISGHRSVSWYQQTPGQGLQFLFEYFSETQRNKGNFPGRFSGRQFSNSRSEMNVSTLELGDSALYLCASSLQEIVSGANVLTFGAGSRLTVL.

This clone was seen a few times. The rearrangement links TRBV6-2 or TRBV6-3 to TRBJ2-2; D is ambiguous. The CDR3 runs to 12 residues. V was pared by 2 bases and J by 5 bases, with 3 bases between. Germline values: CDR1 MNHEY, CDR2 SVGEGT. The CDR3 DNA reads TGTGCCAGCAGTTACGAGACCGGGGAGCTGTTTTTT. This translates into CASSYETGELFF.

V is TRBV5-1 and J is TRBJ1-1, with 10 bases aligning to TRBD1. The CDR3 spans 16 residues. V lost 5 bases to trimming and J lost 3 bases; unmatched junction nucleotides: 10. Germline lookup yields CDR1 SGHRS and CDR2 YFSETQ. CDR3 region: CASRSRTGGEHTEAFF. The CDR3 coding sequence is TGCGCCAGCAGAAGTCGGACAGGGGGGGAACACACTGAAGCTTTCTTT.

This clone appeared many times. The chain carries TRBV5-1 and TRBJ1-2; D remains unclear. CDR1 and CDR2 (germline): SGHRS, YFSETQ. The CDR3 totals 14 residues. Deletions cut 2 bases from V and 8 bases from J, with 16 bases between. CDR3 nucleotide sequence: TGCGCCAGCAGCTTAGAGGGAGGTGATACGGGCTACACCTTC. Translated, it gives CASSLEGGDTGYTF.

This clone was observed a handful of times. The chain uses TRBV2 and TRBJ2-7; possibly TRBD2 for D (6 bases). CDR1 is SNHLY, CDR2 FYNNEI, per germline. This CDR3 region has 14 residues. V lost 6 bases and J lost 0, with 12 bases in between. CDR3 sequence reads: CASRRGAGSYEQYF. In DNA, the CDR3 is TGTGCCAGCAGGAGGGGAGCGGGCTCCTACGAGCAGTACTTC.

The chain carries TRBV9 and TRBJ1-6; D not resolved. Trimming removed 3 bases at V and 6 bases at J, with 7 bases between. The CDR3 sequence is 13 residues long. CDR1 is SGDLS and CDR2 is YYNGEE in the germline V gene. In nucleotides, the CDR3 is TGTGCCAGCAGCGGAGAGGGTAATTCACCCCTCCACTTT. Translating gives CASSGEGNSPLHF.

The chain recombines TRBV9 with TRBJ1-1; tentatively, D is TRBD1 (5 bases). The CDR3 has 15 amino acids. The V end lost 2 bases, the J end lost 4 bases, and 15 bases lay between the germline ends. CDR1 is SGDLS, CDR2 YYNGEE, per germline. The CDR3 region is CASSVDISFGTEAFF. Written as DNA, the CDR3 is TGTGCCAGCAGCGTGGACATCTCGTTTGGCACTGAAGCTTTCTTT.

This clone was counted between two and nine times. The V and J genes are TRBV5-5 and TRBJ1-2; the D gene is possibly TRBD1 (6 bases). Germline CDR1 and CDR2: SGHKS and YYEKEE (reference sequence). This CDR3 has 13 amino acids. V lost 2 bases, J lost 7 bases, and 12 bases lay in between. The CDR3 DNA is TGTGCCAGCAGCTTAGGGGGGGCGTCTGGCTACACCTTC. Amino acid sequence: CASSLGGASGYTF. Full variable domain (missing parts from reference TRBV5-5 and TRBJ1-2): DAGVTQSPTHLIKTRGQQVTLRCSPISGHKSVSWYQQVLGQGPQFIFQYYEKEERGRGNFPDRFSARQFPNYSSELNVNALLLGDSALYLCASSLGGASGYTFGSGTRLTVV.

With regard to this clone: This same CDR3 is encoded by further DNA sequences in the sample. The chain has TRBV9 and TRBJ2-3; D perhaps matches TRBD1 (6 bases). CDR3 length: 14 amino acids. From germline, CDR1 is SGDLS and CDR2 YYNGEE. Trimming took off 0 bases at V and 3 bases at J, with 8 bases between the two ends. The CDR3 nucleotides are TGTGCCAGCAGCGTAGGAAGGGGGACAGATACGCAGTATTTT. Amino acids: CASSVGRGTDTQYF.

V and J are TRBV3-1 (or the pseudogene TRBV3-2) and TRBJ1-2, with D perhaps TRBD1 (5 bases). CDR3 length: 14 amino acids. The V and J ends lost 4 bases and 4 bases respectively, with 13 bases between them. Germline values: CDR1 LGHDT, CDR2 YNNKEL (reference sequence). CDR3 loop: CASSLQRQPYGYTF. In DNA, the CDR3 is TGTGCCAGCAGCCTCCAACGACAGCCCTATGGCTACACCTTC.

The CDR3, as DNA: TGTGCCAGTAGTATCGGACACGGCCAGATGACCCAGTACTTC. It encodes CASSIGHGQMTQYF. J is TRBJ2-5 and V is TRBV19; D possibly corresponds to TRBD1 (5 bases). Germline values: CDR1 LNHDA, CDR2 SQIVND (reference sequence). V lost 3 bases to trimming and J lost 7 bases, with 15 bases between them. The CDR3 sequence is 14 residues long.

The chain has TRBV11-1 and TRBJ1-1; 9 nucleotides agree with TRBD1. J gave up 5 bases and V 0 bases, and 10 bases lay outside the gene matches. Per germline, CDR1 SGHAT and CDR2 FQDESV (reference sequence). The CDR3 length is 17 residues. This chain's CDR3 is CASSLALTGGRRTEAFF. The CDR3 DNA reads as TGTGCCAGCAGCTTAGCGCTTACAGGGGGCCGGAGGACTGAAGCTTTCTTT.

The chain uses TRBV12-3 or TRBV12-4 and TRBJ2-4; D is unresolved. The V gene lost 5 bases and the J gene lost 10 bases, with 12 bases spanning the gap. The CDR3 sequence is 12 residues long. CDR3: CASSPPDLIQYF. In DNA form, the CDR3 reads TGTGCCAGCAGTCCCCCTGATCTAATTCAGTACTTC.

This clone was recorded once. The chain links TRBV4-1 to TRBJ2-3, with TRBD2 identical over 7 bases. Looked up from germline, CDR1 is MGHRA and CDR2 is YSYEKL. The trim removed 2 bases at V and 4 bases at J, leaving 9 bases unmatched. CDR3 length: 16 residues. The CDR3 loop reads CASSQRIAGGADTQYF. Here the CDR3 DNA reads TGCGCCAGCAGCCAACGTATAGCGGGCGGGGCAGATACGCAGTATTTT.

The V and J genes are TRBV6-6 and TRBJ1-1, with a possible D match to TRBD1 (6 bases). The V and J ends lost 2 bases and 1 base respectively, with 8 bases between them. The length of the CDR3 is 14 residues. CDR1 MNHNY and CDR2 SVGAGI come from the germline V gene (reference sequence). The CDR3 spells CASSYGTQNTEAFF. In nucleotides, the CDR3 is TGTGCCAGCAGTTACGGGACACAGAACACTGAAGCTTTCTTT.

V gene TRBV6-5 combines with J gene TRBJ1-4; D is unclear. Germline loops: CDR1 MNHEY, CDR2 SVGAGI. V was trimmed by 7 bases and J by 8 bases, leaving 14 bases between them. The CDR3 runs 13 residues. The CDR3 region is CASNPTEWEKLFF. For the CDR3, the DNA is TGTGCCAGCAACCCGACGGAGTGGGAAAAACTGTTTTTT.

This clone has at least ten counts. The V gene is TRBV6-1, the J gene TRBJ1-1, with D hard to call. The CDR3 contains 15 residues. V was cut by 3 bases and J by 5 bases, with 16 bases left in between. In germline, CDR1 is MNHNS, CDR2 SASEGT. The DNA for the CDR3 is TGTGCCAGCAGTGAGGAAGACGGGAGGGAAACTGAAGCTTTCTTT. The encoded protein is CASSEEDGRETEAFF.

This chain uses TRBV27 with TRBJ2-3; 8 positions match TRBD1. This CDR3 is built from 15 residues. Unmatched junction bases numbered 8, after V lost 5 bases and J lost 4 bases. Germline values: CDR1 MNHEY, CDR2 SMNVEV (reference sequence). This CDR3 is CASSPSGGWPDTQYF. Written as DNA, the CDR3 is TGTGCCAGCAGTCCTTCAGGGGGCTGGCCAGATACGCAGTATTTT.

This chain links TRBV30 with TRBJ1-5, with a weak D call TRBD1 (6 bases). Deletions cut 1 base from V and 2 bases from J, with 6 bases between. There are 13 residues in the CDR3. Germline CDR1 reads GTSNPN; CDR2 reads SVGIG (reference sequence). The CDR3 loop reads CAWSEGGNQPQHF. In nucleotides, the CDR3 is TGTGCCTGGAGTGAGGGGGGCAATCAGCCCCAGCATTTT.

The gene calls are TRBV5-4 and TRBJ2-5; D is possibly TRBD1 (5 bases). Trimming left V 4 bases short and J 3 bases short, with 22 bases between. Germline V CDR1 and CDR2: SGHNT, YYREEE (reference sequence). This CDR3 has 17 amino acids. The CDR3 sequence is CASSPVPVGATKETQYF. In DNA form, the CDR3 reads TGTGCCAGCAGCCCTGTACCTGTAGGGGCGACAAAAGAGACCCAGTACTTC.

This clone was seen a handful of times. The chain has TRBV28 and TRBJ2-1, with 7 bases lining up with TRBD1. The CDR3 is made up of 12 amino acids. Germline V gene data show CDR1 as MDHEN and CDR2 as SYDVKM. J was trimmed by 13 bases and V by 6 bases; bases with no gene match: 9. DNA for the CDR3: TGTGCCAGCAGCTCGGGACAGCGAGTACAGTTCTTC. It is translated as CASSSGQRVQFF.

The rearrangement links TRBV6-5 to TRBJ2-2; TRBD2 matches at 9 bases. The CDR3 extends over 15 amino acids. Germline V gene sequence: CDR1 MNHEY, CDR2 SVGAGI. J gave up 6 bases and V 10 bases, and 12 bases lay outside the gene matches. Written as DNA, the CDR3 is TGTGCCACCACCGGTCTAGCGGGGAGGGCCGGGGAGCTGTTTTTT. It codes for CATTGLAGRAGELFF.

The gene calls are TRBV27 and TRBJ1-1, with a weak D call TRBD1 (6 bases). The CDR3 consists of 14 residues. Deletions cut 3 bases from V and 3 bases from J, with 11 bases between. Germline lookup yields CDR1 MNHEY and CDR2 SMNVEV (reference sequence). The CDR3 sequence is CASSFAGAYTEAFF. The CDR3 DNA sequence: TGTGCCAGCAGTTTCGCGGGGGCTTACACTGAAGCTTTCTTT.

A few counts support this clone. The V call is TRBV5-1, the J call TRBJ2-2; TRBD2 matches at 8 bases. J gave up 3 bases and V 5 bases, and 9 bases lay outside the gene matches. This CDR3 has 16 amino acids. Germline V CDR1 and CDR2: SGHRS, YFSETQ. The CDR3 DNA reads as TGCGCCAGCAGGAAACCGGGACTAGGGGACACCGGGGAGCTGTTTTTT. It encodes CASRKPGLGDTGELFF.

J is TRBJ1-1 and V is TRBV12-3 or TRBV12-4; D is ambiguous. This CDR3 region has 13 residues. Trimming took 7 bases from V and 1 from J, leaving 10 bases between them. CDR3 DNA: TGTGCCAGCACCCAAAGCCAGAACACTGAAGCTTTCTTT. Translated, it gives CASTQSQNTEAFF.

This clone came up a few times. This same CDR3 is encoded by further DNA sequences in the sample. V and J are TRBV5-4 and TRBJ2-1; D unresolved. Germline loops: CDR1 SGHNT, CDR2 YYREEE (reference sequence). The CDR3 is 12 residues long. V lost 4 bases, J lost 7 bases, and 9 bases lay in between. The CDR3 DNA reads TGTGCCAGCAGCCTCTCGGGTAATGAGCAGTTCTTC. This gives the protein CASSLSGNEQFF.